This T cell receptor (beta chain) emerged from a study of PD-1 blockade in classical Hodgkin lymphoma. The assay was immunoSEQ multiplex PCR, and TCRdb's table has in-frame clones only and misses some. The sample gives some 10,000 clones, about three quarters of which show up once; less than 30% is in the top ten. With no exception, relapse followed autologous stem cell transplantation in all patients, and brentuximab vedotin exposure varied. The germline CDR1 and CDR2 sequences are MDHEN and SYDVKM. The CDR3 is made up of 13 amino acids. J lost 0 bases, V lost 6 bases, and 2 bases had no gene match.

This chain uses TRBV28 with TRBJ2-7; the match to TRBD2 covers 7 bases. The TCR sequence derives from a human donor with classical Hodgkin lymphoma. Specimen: peripheral blood mononuclear cells (PBMCs), collected at baseline. CDR3 amino acids: CASRRTSSYEQYF. The CDR3 coding sequence is TGTGCCAGCAGACGGACTAGCTCCTACGAGCAGTACTTC.